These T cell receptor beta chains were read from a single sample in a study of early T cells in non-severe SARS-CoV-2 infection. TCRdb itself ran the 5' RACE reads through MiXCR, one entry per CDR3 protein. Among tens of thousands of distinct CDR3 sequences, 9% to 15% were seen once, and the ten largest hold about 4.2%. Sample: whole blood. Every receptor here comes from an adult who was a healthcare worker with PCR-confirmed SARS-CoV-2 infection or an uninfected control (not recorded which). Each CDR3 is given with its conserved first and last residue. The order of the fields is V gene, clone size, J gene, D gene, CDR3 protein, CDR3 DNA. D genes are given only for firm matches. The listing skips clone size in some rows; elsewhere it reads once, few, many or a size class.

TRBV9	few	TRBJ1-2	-	CASSANTPNYGYTF	TGTGCCAGCAGCGCAAACACGCCTAACTATGGCTACACCTTC
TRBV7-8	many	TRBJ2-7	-	CASSLALSGYEQYF	TGTGCCAGCAGCTTAGCCCTTTCGGGCTACGAGCAGTACTTC
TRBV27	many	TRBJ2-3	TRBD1	CASSNRGPVDTQYF	TGTGCCAGCAGCAACAGGGGGCCTGTGGATACGCAGTATTTT
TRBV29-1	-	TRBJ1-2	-	CSVEGAMQAYGYTF	TGCAGCGTTGAGGGGGCCATGCAAGCCTATGGCTACACCTTC
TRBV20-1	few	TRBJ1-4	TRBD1	CSAHQGAGEKLFF	TGCAGTGCTCATCAGGGGGCTGGCGAAAAACTGTTTTTT
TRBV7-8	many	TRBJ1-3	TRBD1	CASSPQGAENTIYF	TGTGCCAGCAGCCCTCAGGGGGCTGAAAACACCATATATTTT
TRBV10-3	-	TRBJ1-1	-	CAIRRDLNTEAFF	TGTGCCATCAGGCGGGATTTGAACACTGAAGCTTTCTTT
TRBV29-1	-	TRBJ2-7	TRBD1	CSVGTGTYEQYF	TGCAGCGTTGGGACAGGAACCTACGAGCAGTACTTC
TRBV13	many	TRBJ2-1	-	CASSLGPNNEQFF	TGTGCCAGCAGCTTAGGACCTAATAATGAGCAGTTCTTC
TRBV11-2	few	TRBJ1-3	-	CASSPALASGNTIYF	TGTGCCAGCAGCCCCGCCCTGGCCTCTGGAAACACCATATATTTT
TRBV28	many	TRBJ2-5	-	CASSKGGQETQYF	TGTGCCAGCAGTAAGGGAGGCCAAGAGACCCAGTACTTC
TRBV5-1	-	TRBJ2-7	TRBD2	CASTPGGGKYEQYF	TGCGCCAGCACGCCCGGCGGGGGGAAGTACGAGCAGTACTTC
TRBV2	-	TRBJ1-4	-	CASERSQNEKLFF	TGTGCCAGCGAGAGGAGCCAGAATGAAAAACTGTTTTTT
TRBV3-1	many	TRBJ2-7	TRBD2	CASRGAYEQYF	TGTGCCAGTCGGGGGGCCTACGAGCAGTACTTC
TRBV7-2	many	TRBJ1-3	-	CASSLLPGQYSGNTIYF	TGTGCCAGCAGCTTATTGCCGGGACAATACTCTGGAAACACCATATATTTT
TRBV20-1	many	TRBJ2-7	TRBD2	CSASRPTSGAGEQYF	TGCAGTGCTAGCCGGCCCACTAGCGGGGCGGGCGAGCAGTACTTC
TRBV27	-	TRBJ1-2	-	CASRGAGRYGYTF	TGTGCCAGCAGGGGGGCGGGACGGTATGGCTACACCTTC
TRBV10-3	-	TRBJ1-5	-	CAISGGPNNQPQHF	TGTGCCATCAGCGGGGGACCGAACAATCAGCCCCAGCATTTT
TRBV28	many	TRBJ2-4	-	CASSFKRGSKNIQYF	TGTGCCAGCAGTTTCAAAAGGGGCAGTAAAAACATTCAGTACTTC
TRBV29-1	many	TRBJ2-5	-	CSVGPQETQYF	TGCAGCGTTGGACCCCAAGAGACCCAGTACTTC
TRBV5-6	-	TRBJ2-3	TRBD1	CASETGGLVDTQYF	TGTGCCAGCGAGACAGGGGGCCTCGTGGATACGCAGTATTTT
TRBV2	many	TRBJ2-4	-	CASSEGQERIQYF	TGTGCCAGCAGTGAGGGACAAGAACGAATTCAGTACTTC
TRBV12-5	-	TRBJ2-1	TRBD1	CASGLNPTQGAWNEQFF	TGTGCTAGTGGTTTGAATCCCACCCAGGGGGCGTGGAATGAGCAGTTCTTC
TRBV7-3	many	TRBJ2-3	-	CASSFGYGDTQYF	TGTGCCAGCAGCTTTGGTTATGGGGATACGCAGTATTTT
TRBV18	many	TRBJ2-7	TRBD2	CASSPTGLGGLTSYEQYF	TGTGCCAGCTCACCAACTGGACTTGGGGGACTAACATCCTACGAGCAGTACTTC
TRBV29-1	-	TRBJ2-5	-	CSVEGPDQETQYF	TGCAGCGTCGAAGGCCCCGACCAAGAGACCCAGTACTTC
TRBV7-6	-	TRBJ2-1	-	CASSLAATSSYNEQFF	TGTGCCAGCAGCTTAGCGGCAACTAGCTCCTACAATGAGCAGTTCTTC
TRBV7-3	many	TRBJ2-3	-	CASSSQSTDTQYF	TGTGCCAGCAGCTCGCAAAGCACAGATACGCAGTATTTT
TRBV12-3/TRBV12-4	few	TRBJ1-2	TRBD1	CASRPSTGDYTF	TGTGCCAGCAGGCCGTCGACAGGGGACTACACCTTC
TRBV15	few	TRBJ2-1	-	CATSRGAGNEQFF	TGTGCCACCAGCAGGGGAGCGGGCAATGAGCAGTTCTTC
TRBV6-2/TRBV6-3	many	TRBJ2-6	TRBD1	CASRTNRGGANVLTF	TGTGCCAGCAGAACCAACAGGGGTGGGGCCAACGTCCTGACTTTC
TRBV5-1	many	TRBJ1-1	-	CASSLVGGVRGNTEAFF	TGCGCCAGCAGCTTGGTTGGAGGGGTCAGGGGGAACACTGAAGCTTTCTTT
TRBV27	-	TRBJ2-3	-	CASSFLPTDTQYF	TGTGCCAGCAGTTTCCTACCCACAGATACGCAGTATTTT
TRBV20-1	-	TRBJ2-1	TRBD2	CSAAGLAYNEQFF	TGCAGTGCCGCTGGACTAGCGTACAATGAGCAGTTCTTC
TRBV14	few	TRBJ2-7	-	CASSQGRRLGAYEQYF	TGTGCCAGCAGCCAAGGCCGAAGGCTGGGGGCCTACGAGCAGTACTTC
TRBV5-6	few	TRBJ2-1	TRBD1	CASSSDEDRDYNEQFF	TGTGCCAGCAGCTCGGATGAGGACAGGGACTACAATGAGCAGTTCTTC
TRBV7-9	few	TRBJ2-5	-	CASSLEEEETQYF	TGTGCCAGCAGCTTAGAGGAGGAGGAGACCCAGTACTTC
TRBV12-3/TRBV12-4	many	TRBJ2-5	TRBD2	CASSLLAGEETQYF	TGTGCCAGCAGTCTACTAGCGGGAGAAGAGACCCAGTACTTC
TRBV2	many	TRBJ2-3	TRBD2	CASSPGTSGADTQYF	TGTGCCAGCAGCCCCGGGACTAGCGGAGCAGATACGCAGTATTTT
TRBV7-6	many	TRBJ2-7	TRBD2	CASSPPPQSGSWYEQYF	TGTGCCAGCAGCCCCCCTCCTCAAAGCGGGAGCTGGTACGAGCAGTACTTC
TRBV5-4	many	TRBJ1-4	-	CASSPRGGAANEKLFF	TGTGCCAGCAGCCCTCGCGGAGGGGCAGCTAATGAAAAACTGTTTTTT
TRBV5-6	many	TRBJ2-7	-	CASSLPGPYYEQYF	TGTGCCAGCAGCCTGCCGGGGCCTTACTACGAGCAGTACTTC
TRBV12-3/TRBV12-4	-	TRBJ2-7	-	CASSPWGAGSYEQYF	TGTGCCAGCAGTCCCTGGGGGGCCGGGTCCTACGAGCAGTACTTC
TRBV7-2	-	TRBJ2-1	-	CASSFLGGGRVNEQFF	TGTGCCAGCAGCTTCCTGGGAGGAGGACGGGTTAATGAGCAGTTCTTC
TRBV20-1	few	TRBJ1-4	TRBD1	CSASGGRGPTNEKLFF	TGCAGTGCTTCAGGGGGAAGGGGGCCGACTAATGAAAAACTGTTTTTT
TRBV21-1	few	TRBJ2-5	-	CASSSLSNGRIGETQYF	TGTGCCAGCAGCTCCCTGTCGAACGGGAGGATTGGGGAGACCCAGTACTTC
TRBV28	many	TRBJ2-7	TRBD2	CASSGGSYEQYF	TGTGCCAGCAGCGGCGGGAGCTACGAGCAGTACTTC
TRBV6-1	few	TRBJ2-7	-	CASSEMGEQYF	TGTGCCAGCAGTGAAATGGGCGAGCAGTACTTC
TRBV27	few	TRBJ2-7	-	CASSRRNSYEQYF	TGTGCCAGCAGTCGCCGGAATTCGTACGAGCAGTACTTC
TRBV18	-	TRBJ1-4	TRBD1	CATRTGGAEKLFF	TGTGCCACCCGGACAGGGGGCGCCGAAAAACTGTTTTTT
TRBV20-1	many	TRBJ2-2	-	CSASFSSSTGELFF	TGCAGTGCTAGTTTCTCTAGCTCAACCGGGGAGCTGTTTTTT